This T cell receptor beta chain was recorded in a study of OX40 agonist ivuxolimab in advanced cancers. The CDR3 is 15 residues long. In germline, CDR1 is MNHEY, CDR2 SMNVEV (reference sequence). V shed 4 bases, J shed 4 bases, and the junction held 8 bases outside the gene matches. This table comes from immunoSEQ multiplex PCR, and its TCRdb copy is limited to in-frame clones, with some not included. The sample holds over 70,000 clones, roughly 84% seen once. The genes are TRBV27 and TRBJ2-7, with 9 nucleotides matching TRBD2. The TCR was taken from an adult with an advanced solid tumor such as melanoma, head and neck, liver or kidney cancer. Sequencing used CD4+ or CD8+ T cells sorted from blood, obtained in a trial of the OX40 agonist ivuxolimab. Here the CDR3 DNA reads TGTGCCAGCAGTTCCCAGGGACTAGCTCAATACGAGCAGTACTTC. Protein: CASSSQGLAQYEQYF.